These 14 T cell receptor beta chains came from one sample sequenced in a study of long-term antiretroviral therapy in people with HIV (dated by TCRdb to about 2022). Sequencing of the TRB variable region was done with the immunoSEQ hsTCRB v3.0 assay at survey level resolution. What TCRdb holds here is the immuneACCESS table cut down to in-frame rearrangements. Part of the clones is not present; checked against another copy, under half of the missing clones reflect an unresolved V gene, and the others are unexplained. The sample data list 15,000 or so clones, and 65% to 80% of these were observed just once. Roughly 26% of the sample rests with the top ten. The source was unsorted PBMCs, collected 3.1 years after starting antiretroviral therapy. The receptors shown here come from a man in his forties or fifties with HIV.

This CDR3 is CASSPHDRWEKLFF. The CDR3 nucleotides are TGTGCCAGCAGTCCACACGACAGGTGGGAAAAACTGTTTTTT. The chain links TRBV6-1 to TRBJ1-4; possibly TRBD1 for D (6 bases). This CDR3 comprises 14 residues. Trimming cost V 5 bases and J 8 bases, with 15 bases left between them. Germline V gene data show CDR1 as MNHNS and CDR2 as SASEGT.

The rearrangement links TRBV2 to TRBJ2-2; D is unclear. This CDR3 has 13 amino acids. The V gene lost 10 bases and the J gene lost 7 bases, with 16 bases spanning the gap. Germline V gives CDR1 SNHLY, CDR2 FYNNEI. Here the CDR3 reads CATTATHGGELFF. The CDR3 DNA reads as TGTGCCACTACGGCGACCCATGGCGGGGAGCTGTTTTTT.

The chain combines TRBV5-5 with TRBJ2-7; 16 nucleotides line up with TRBD2. This CDR3 contains 17 residues. Germline-derived CDR1 and CDR2 are SGHKS and YYEKEE (reference sequence). Germline trimming cut 0 bases from V and 5 bases from J; bases unmatched to any gene: 5. For the CDR3, the DNA is TGTGCCAGCAGCTTGGCCCCCGGGACTAGCGGGGGGGACGAGCAGTACTTC. Translated, it gives CASSLAPGTSGGDEQYF.

The V gene is TRBV27, the J gene TRBJ2-5, with D possibly TRBD1 on 6 matching bases. Germline values: CDR1 MNHEY, CDR2 SMNVEV (reference sequence). V dropped 5 bases and J dropped 2 bases, with 9 bases sitting between them. This CDR3 is 13 amino acids long. CDR3: CASSQGLQETQYF. CDR3 bases: TGTGCCAGCAGTCAGGGGCTTCAAGAGACCCAGTACTTC.

As DNA, the CDR3 is TGTGCCAGCTCACCACCGCGGCTAGCGGGGAGAAACACCGGGGAGCTGTTTTTT. It is translated as CASSPPRLAGRNTGELFF. The chain joins TRBV18 to TRBJ2-2; TRBD2 matches 9 bases. The V and J ends lost 0 bases and 2 bases, in that order; junction bases with no gene match: 7. Germline assignment: CDR1 KGHSH and CDR2 LQKENI. The CDR3 runs 18 residues.

A few counts support this clone. The junction differs from germline at one of its ends, possibly a read error. The chain couples TRBV4-1 to TRBJ2-3; D may be TRBD1 (6 bases). This CDR3 region has 16 residues. Per germline, CDR1 MGHRA and CDR2 YSYEKL. The CDR3 reads CASSQVVRLATGTANF. CDR3 DNA: TGCGCCAGCAGCCAAGTCGTTCGGTTGGCCACAGGGACGGCGAATTTT.

V gene TRBV7-9 combines with J gene TRBJ1-4; D gene unclear. The CDR3 runs 14 residues. The V end lost 0 bases, the J end lost 8 bases, and 10 bases lay between the germline ends. Per the germline V gene, CDR1 is SEHNR and CDR2 is FQNEAQ (reference sequence). The DNA for the CDR3 is TGTGCCAGCAGCTTAGCTGGGCTGGGAGAAAAACTGTTTTTT. This encodes CASSLAGLGEKLFF.

This clone has more than one count but fewer than ten. The chain has TRBV10-3 and TRBJ2-5; D may be TRBD1 (6 bases). Trimming took 4 bases from V and 5 from J, leaving 14 bases between them. The length of the CDR3 is 14 residues. CDR1 is ENHRY and CDR2 is SYGVKD in the germline V gene. CDR3: CAISGGRGSETQYF. In DNA, the CDR3 is TGTGCCATCAGTGGAGGCAGGGGTTCTGAGACCCAGTACTTC.

The genes are TRBV7-9 and TRBJ1-1; D uncertain. The CDR3 runs 11 residues. The ends were cut back, 2 bases at V and 6 bases at J, with 4 bases in the middle. The germline V gene has CDR1 SEHNR and CDR2 FQNEAQ (reference sequence). The CDR3 DNA reads TGTGCCAGCAGCTTAATAGCTGAAGCTTTCTTT. Translating gives CASSLIAEAFF.

This chain joins TRBV25-1 and TRBJ1-3; TRBD1 is a possible D gene (5 bases). CDR1 and CDR2 from the germline V gene are MGHDK and SYGVNS. Trimming pared 8 bases from V and 3 bases from J, leaving 11 bases between. This CDR3 region has 13 residues. CDR3 region: CASGGRNGNTIYF. CDR3 in DNA: TGTGCCAGCGGGGGACGGAATGGAAACACCATATATTTT.

The chain links TRBV18 to TRBJ1-5; D remains unclear. Looked up from germline, CDR1 is KGHSH and CDR2 is LQKENI. V lost 6 bases, J lost 4 bases, and 10 bases lay in between. The CDR3 contains 13 residues. CDR3 sequence (DNA): TGTGCCAGCTCTACCGCGTCAAATCAGCCCCAGCATTTT. Amino acids: CASSTASNQPQHF.

This clone showed up just a few times. J is TRBJ2-7 and V is TRBV27, with a weak D call TRBD2 (6 bases). CDR1 and CDR2 (germline): MNHEY, SMNVEV (reference sequence). CDR3 length: 15 amino acids. CDR3 sequence (DNA): TGTGCGCAGACCGGGATGGGGGGATTCAGAGGGGAGCAGTACTTC. Amino acid sequence: CAQTGMGGFRGEQYF.

The genes are TRBV4-1 and TRBJ1-1; D call uncertain. CDR1 MGHRA and CDR2 YSYEKL come from the germline V gene. V was trimmed by 1 base and J by 1 base, leaving 13 bases between them. CDR3 length equals 16 residues. In DNA form, the CDR3 reads TGCGCCAGCAGCCAAGCCCCCCCCGGACGGAACACTGAAGCTTTCTTT. It specifies CASSQAPPGRNTEAFF.

The chain couples TRBV13 to TRBJ2-7; D not certain. CDR3 length: 16 residues. V lost 7 bases, J lost 2 bases, and 21 bases lay in between. CDR1 PRHDT and CDR2 FYEKMQ come from the germline V gene (reference sequence). For the CDR3, the DNA is TGTGCCAGCACCCCTCCCGGGTTTGGAACCCCCTACGAGCAGTACTTC. The encoded protein is CASTPPGFGTPYEQYF.